Listed here are 31 T cell receptor beta chains from one sample, sequenced in a study of Graves' ophthalmopathy and Graves' hyperthyroidism. Beta-chain TCR CDR3 regions were amplified from RNA transcripts. HTBI primers served in a first-round RT-PCR, which a second-round multiplex PCR followed. TCRdb processed the multiplex PCR reads anew with MiXCR; each CDR3 protein has one entry. The repertoire consists of roughly 380,000 distinct CDR3 sequences, with 15% occurring once and the leading ten covering 5.5% to 8%. The specimen sequenced was peripheral blood. These receptors were collected from a woman between 18 and 29 years old with stable Graves' hyperthyroidism.

This clonotype was observed many times. One end of the junction varies from germline; a read error may be responsible. The DNA of the CDR3 is TGTGCCGGCAAGACGGAGACGAACACTGAAGCTTCCTTT. Translating gives CAGKTETNTEASF. The V call is TRBV12-3 or TRBV12-4, the J call TRBJ1-1; D is undetermined. The CDR3 runs 13 residues.

This clonotype was found many times. V is TRBV6-1 and J is TRBJ1-2; 9 nucleotides align to TRBD1. This CDR3 spans 14 amino acids. The V gene end was trimmed by 4 bases and the J gene end by 6 bases; junction bases not matched to a gene: 6. Germline V gene lookup returns CDR1 MNHNS and CDR2 SASEGT. The CDR3 region has the DNA TGTGCCAGCAGTGGGTGGACAGGGGAGGATGGCTACACCTTC. Its protein product is CASSGWTGEDGYTF.

This clonotype was seen repeatedly, ten times or more. The V gene is TRBV6-5, the J gene TRBJ1-1; TRBD1 is a possible D gene (5 bases). There are 14 residues in the CDR3. Looked up from germline, CDR1 is MNHEY and CDR2 is SVGAGI. Trimming took 2 bases from V and 6 from J, leaving 13 bases between them. The CDR3 reads CASSYEVWGSEAFF. The CDR3, as DNA: TGTGCCAGCAGTTACGAGGTATGGGGCTCTGAAGCTTTCTTT.

The V call is TRBV4-2, the J call TRBJ2-2; tentative D call: TRBD2 (5 bases). The V end lost 1 base, the J end lost 4 bases, and 13 bases lay between the germline ends. CDR3 length equals 16 residues. Germline V lookup: CDR1 LGHNA, CDR2 YNFKEQ. The CDR3 protein is CASSQVGLAVTGELFF. The CDR3 coding sequence is TGTGCCAGCAGCCAAGTTGGGCTAGCCGTCACCGGGGAGCTGTTTTTT.

About this clonotype: A clone one base away is much larger, so this may be a read error. The V call is TRBV6-1, the J call TRBJ1-5; 11 nucleotides agree with TRBD1. There are 16 residues in the CDR3. V lost 5 bases and J lost 11; bases outside the gene matches: 14. Germline lookup yields CDR1 MNHNS and CDR2 SASEGT. The CDR3 DNA is TGTGCCAGCAGTCAACCCCCGGGACAGGGGGGCCAGTCCCAGCATTTT. It codes for CASSQPPGQGGQSQHF.

Ten or more counts support this clonotype. CDR3 loop: CASSYPPSSEAFF. CDR3 nucleotide sequence: TGTGCCAGCAGTTACCCCCCTTCCAGCGAAGCTTTCTTT. The V gene is TRBV6-2 or TRBV6-3, the J gene TRBJ1-1; D uncertain. V was cut by 2 bases and J by 8 bases, with 12 bases left in between. Germline CDR1 MNHEY, CDR2 SVGEGT. This CDR3 has 13 residues.

This clonotype was seen at least ten times. The chain combines TRBV20-1 with TRBJ1-5; D perhaps matches TRBD1 (5 bases). The germline CDR1 and CDR2 sequences are DFQATT and SNEGSKA (reference sequence). CDR3 length: 16 residues. The germline V and J ends were trimmed by 5 bases and 1 base, with 18 bases remaining between them. This chain's CDR3 is CSALPGGVVSNQPQHF. In DNA, the CDR3 is TGCAGTGCTCTCCCCGGGGGGGTCGTAAGCAATCAGCCCCAGCATTTT.

At least ten counts were recorded for this clonotype. The chain uses TRBV12-3 or TRBV12-4 and TRBJ1-1, with D possibly matching TRBD1 (6 bases). With 3 bases removed from V and 1 base from J, the gap between germline ends came to 9 bases. CDR3 length equals 14 residues. Here the CDR3 DNA reads TGTGCCAGCAGTTTCCAGGGGTGGAACACTGAAGCTTTCTTT. It yields the protein CASSFQGWNTEAFF.

This clonotype came up once. The CDR3 ends on some other residue instead of the conserved phenylalanine or tryptophan, so this is likely a read error. The CDR3 DNA is TGTGACAGCAGCTTAGGTACGGGTTCCTACGAGCAGTACCTC. Protein sequence: CDSSLGTGSYEQYL. J is TRBJ2-7 and V is TRBV11-2; D unresolved. In germline, CDR1 is SGHAT, CDR2 FQNNGV. The CDR3 contains 14 residues.

This clonotype has a count of ten or more. This chain connects TRBV7-8 to TRBJ1-2; possibly TRBD1 for D (6 bases). The V gene lost 5 bases and the J gene lost 0 bases, with 13 bases spanning the gap. From germline, CDR1 is SGHVS and CDR2 FQNEAQ. This CDR3 spans 15 amino acids. CDR3 sequence (DNA): TGTGCCAGCAGCCCCTACACAGGGACTAACTATGGCTACACCTTC. Its protein is CASSPYTGTNYGYTF.

This clonotype was counted at least ten times. This chain connects TRBV7-8 to TRBJ1-2, with 10 bases aligning to TRBD1. J was trimmed by 4 bases and V by 2 bases; bases with no gene match: 1. This CDR3 comprises 14 residues. Germline assignment: CDR1 SGHVS and CDR2 FQNEAQ. The CDR3 DNA reads as TGTGCCAGCAGCTTAAGGGACAGGGGCTATGGCTACACCTTC. Translation: CASSLRDRGYGYTF.

This clonotype was found many times. The CDR3 here is CASRRGGASAGELFF. In DNA form, the CDR3 reads TGTGCCAGCAGACGAGGTGGGGCAAGCGCCGGGGAGCTGTTTTTT. This chain joins TRBV6-4 and TRBJ2-2, with a possible D match to TRBD1 (5 bases). V lost 6 bases and J 6 bases, leaving 17 bases between the germline ends. The V gene's germline CDR1 is MRHNA and CDR2 SNTAGT. The length of the CDR3 is 15 residues.

This clonotype was seen at least ten times. This chain joins TRBV19 and TRBJ1-1; 8 bases are shared with TRBD1. There are 13 residues in the CDR3. Germline V lookup: CDR1 LNHDA, CDR2 SQIVND (reference sequence). V gave up 7 bases and J gave up 1 base; unmatched junction bases: 2. The chain's CDR3 is CASNDRGNTEAFF. The CDR3 bases are TGTGCCAGTAACGACAGGGGGAACACTGAAGCTTTCTTT.

This clonotype came up once. This rearrangement joins TRBV11-2 to TRBJ2-7; weak D call: TRBD1 (5 bases). V lost 7 bases and J lost 6, with 10 bases in between. This CDR3 is built from 11 residues. Per germline, CDR1 SGHAT and CDR2 FQNNGV. This chain's CDR3 is CASNWGLEQYF. As DNA, the CDR3 is TGTGCCAGCAACTGGGGCCTCGAGCAGTACTTC.

This clonotype was observed at least ten times. V and J are TRBV20-1 and TRBJ1-5; 9 bases are a match to TRBD1. The V gene's germline CDR1 is DFQATT and CDR2 SNEGSKA (reference sequence). V trimming: 5 bases; J trimming: 2 bases; junction bases outside the gene matches: 10. This CDR3 spans 16 amino acids. The CDR3 sequence is CSAGGQGLIGNQPQHF. The CDR3 DNA follows: TGCAGTGCTGGGGGACAGGGTCTTATTGGCAATCAGCCCCAGCATTTT.

This clonotype was counted many times. V is TRBV15 and J is TRBJ1-2; D gene ambiguous. Germline CDR1 and CDR2: LNHNV and YYDKDF (reference sequence). V was clipped by 1 base and J by 9 bases, with 15 bases between them. The CDR3 contains 14 residues. CDR3 amino acids: CATSRAIVTMRYTF. The CDR3 coding sequence is TGTGCCACCAGCAGAGCGATAGTAACTATGCGCTACACCTTC.

This clonotype appeared many times. The V gene is TRBV6-5, the J gene TRBJ1-5; D perhaps matches TRBD1 (5 bases). V was cut by 6 bases and J by 2 bases, with 8 bases left in between. The CDR3 spans 13 residues. Germline-derived CDR1 and CDR2 are MNHEY and SVGAGI. The CDR3 nucleotides read TGTGCCAGCAGATGGGGGGGCAATCAGCCCCAGCATTTT. Residues: CASRWGGNQPQHF.

This clonotype was seen many times. The rearrangement joins TRBV2 to TRBJ1-6; 7 bases line up with TRBD1. V dropped 6 bases and J dropped 5; count of bases not matched to a gene: 7. Germline loops: CDR1 SNHLY, CDR2 FYNNEI. The CDR3 has 15 amino acids. For the CDR3, the DNA is TGTGCCAGCAGGACCGACAGGGACAATAATTCACCCCTCCACTTT. This gives the protein CASRTDRDNNSPLHF.

This clonotype showed up many times. V gene TRBV6-2 or TRBV6-3 combines with J gene TRBJ2-7, with D tentatively TRBD1 (6 bases). The CDR3 is 13 residues long. Germline lookup yields CDR1 MNHEY and CDR2 SVGEGT. Deletions cut 5 bases from V and 4 bases from J, with 12 bases between. CDR3 protein: CASSTPQGYEQYF. In nucleotides, the CDR3 is TGTGCCAGCAGTACCCCTCAGGGGTACGAGCAGTACTTC.

This clonotype was seen many times. The rearrangement uses TRBV28 and TRBJ1-2, with 8 bases matching TRBD1. Germline V gives CDR1 MDHEN, CDR2 SYDVKM. J gave up 3 bases and V 5 bases, and 2 bases lay outside the gene matches. This CDR3 comprises 13 residues. CDR3 nucleotides: TGTGCCAGCAGTGCAGGGGGCGACTATGGCTACACCTTC. Translation: CASSAGGDYGYTF.

This clonotype was counted only a few times. A junction boundary mismatches the germline segment, possibly from a read error. V usage is TRBV6-2 or TRBV6-3 and J usage is TRBJ2-7, with D possibly being TRBD1 (6 bases). This CDR3 has 12 residues. The germline gives CDR1 MNHEY, CDR2 SVGEGT. The CDR3 loop reads CASRQDSCEQYF. CDR3 nucleotides: TGTGCCAGCCGACAGGATTCCTGCGAGCAGTACTTC.

This clonotype was seen ten or more times. The chain carries TRBV7-8 and TRBJ2-5; no firm D call. There are 14 residues in the CDR3. Deletions cut 5 bases from V and 2 bases from J, with 12 bases between. Germline loops: CDR1 SGHVS, CDR2 FQNEAQ. Here the CDR3 reads CASSPRQIQETQYF. CDR3 bases: TGTGCCAGCAGCCCTAGACAAATTCAAGAGACCCAGTACTTC.

This clonotype was counted at least ten times. The chain is built from TRBV2 and TRBJ1-6, with D uncertain. The CDR3 is 12 amino acids. Germline values: CDR1 SNHLY, CDR2 FYNNEI. The germline V and J ends were trimmed by 1 base and 14 bases, with 9 bases remaining between them. DNA for the CDR3: TGTGCCAGCAGTGAAGGGTCCGCAGCCCTCCACTTT. Amino acids: CASSEGSAALHF.

This clonotype was seen a few times. J is TRBJ1-2 and V is TRBV19; D ambiguous. V lost 5 bases and J lost 8, with 18 bases in between. Germline CDR1 and CDR2: LNHDA and SQIVND (reference sequence). The CDR3 length is 14 residues. Here the CDR3 DNA reads TGTGCCAGTAGTCAGGACGTTCGAATGCTAGGCTACACCTTC. It translates to CASSQDVRMLGYTF.

This clonotype was counted at least ten times. The CDR3 loop is CAISEEQRRAGELFF. In DNA form, the CDR3 reads TGTGCCATCAGTGAAGAACAGAGGCGGGCCGGGGAGCTGTTTTTT. This chain links TRBV10-3 with TRBJ2-2, with D perhaps matching TRBD2 (5 bases). The germline V gene has CDR1 ENHRY and CDR2 SYGVKD. This CDR3 has 15 amino acids. Trimming pared 3 bases from V and 6 bases from J, leaving 14 bases between.

Ten or more counts support this clonotype. The rearrangement joins TRBV6-5 to TRBJ2-7; D is unclear. The CDR3 is 14 residues long. Germline loops: CDR1 MNHEY, CDR2 SVGAGI. V gave up 5 bases and J gave up 2 bases, with 13 bases separating them. In nucleotides, the CDR3 is TGTGCCAGCAGTACAAACGGGCTTACCTACGAGCAGTACTTC. It translates to CASSTNGLTYEQYF.

The V and J genes are TRBV4-1 and TRBJ1-3; D remains ambiguous. Germline V gene data show CDR1 as MGHRA and CDR2 as YSYEKL. The CDR3 loop spans 16 amino acids. The germline V and J ends were trimmed by 4 bases and 0 bases, with 13 bases remaining between them. CDR3 in amino acids: CASSPLSTTSGNTIYF. For the CDR3, the DNA is TGCGCCAGCAGCCCACTATCGACAACCTCTGGAAACACCATATATTTT.

This chain links TRBV18 with TRBJ1-2; unclear D gene. The CDR3 runs 13 residues. The germline V gene encodes CDR1 KGHSH and CDR2 LQKENI. The ends were cut back, 4 bases at V and 1 base at J, with 7 bases in the middle. The CDR3, as DNA: TGTGCCAGCTCACGCGAAAGTAACTATGGCTACACCTTC. It is translated as CASSRESNYGYTF.

This clonotype has ten or more counts. The V gene is TRBV6-1, the J gene TRBJ1-3; no reliable D call. V dropped 1 base and J dropped 0 bases, with 7 bases sitting between them. This CDR3 has 15 amino acids. CDR1 MNHNS and CDR2 SASEGT come from the germline V gene. As DNA, the CDR3 is TGTGCCAGCAGTGAAGGGCAGAGCTCTGGAAACACCATATATTTT. Amino acids: CASSEGQSSGNTIYF.

This clonotype was observed at least ten times. The chain employs TRBV7-9 and TRBJ1-1, with TRBD1 matching 8 bases. Germline-derived CDR1 and CDR2 are SEHNR and FQNEAQ (reference sequence). CDR3 length: 15 amino acids. V dropped 7 bases and J dropped 5; count of bases not matched to a gene: 12. The CDR3 reads CASTIVTGELTEAFF. For the CDR3, the DNA is TGTGCCAGCACCATAGTGACAGGGGAGTTAACTGAAGCTTTCTTT.

This clonotype was detected many times. V is TRBV18 and J is TRBJ2-5; D remains unclear. Trimming cost V 3 bases and J 1 base, with 6 bases left between them. The CDR3 runs to 13 residues. The germline gives CDR1 KGHSH, CDR2 LQKENI. As DNA, the CDR3 is TGTGCCAGCTCACCCTTTCTCCAAGAGACCCAGTACTTC. Translation: CASSPFLQETQYF. Based on the CDR3 plus reference TRBV18 and TRBJ2-5, the full variable domain is NAGVMQNPRHLVRRRGQEARLRCSPMKGHSHVYWYRQLPEEGLKFMVYLQKENIIDESGMPKERFSAEFPKEGPSILRIQQVVRGDSAAYFCASSPFLQETQYFGPGTRLLVL.